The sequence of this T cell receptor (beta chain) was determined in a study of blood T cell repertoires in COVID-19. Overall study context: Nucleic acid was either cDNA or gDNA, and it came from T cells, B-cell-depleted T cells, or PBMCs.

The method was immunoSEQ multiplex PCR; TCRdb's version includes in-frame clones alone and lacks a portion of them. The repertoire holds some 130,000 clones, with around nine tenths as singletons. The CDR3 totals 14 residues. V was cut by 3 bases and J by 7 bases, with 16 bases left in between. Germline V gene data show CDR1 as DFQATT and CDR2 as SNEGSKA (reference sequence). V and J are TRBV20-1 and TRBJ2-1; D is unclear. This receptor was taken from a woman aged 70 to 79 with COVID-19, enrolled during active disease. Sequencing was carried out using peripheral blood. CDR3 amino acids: CSASFKQLLNEQFF. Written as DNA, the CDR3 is TGCAGTGCTAGTTTTAAACAATTACTAAATGAGCAGTTCTTC.